Following are 31 T cell receptor beta chains from one sample sequenced in a study of identical twins. TCRdb itself ran the 5' RACE reads through MiXCR, one entry per CDR3 protein. The data show more than 600,000 distinct CDR3 sequences, with 18% seen just once and roughly 13% held by the top ten. These data were likewise used in another study, on T cells expressing NK-cell markers.

Sequences were obtained from PBMCs. These receptors all come from a woman aged 18-35 years in good health.

V usage is TRBV7-9 and J usage is TRBJ2-3; D unresolved. The germline V gene has CDR1 SEHNR and CDR2 FQNEAQ (reference sequence). The CDR3 sequence is 16 residues long. The V end lost 3 bases, the J end lost 3 bases, and 16 bases lay between the germline ends. The CDR3 nucleotides read TGTGCCAGCAGCTTCCCTCTCGGAGAAGGGACAGATACGCAGTATTTT. Protein product: CASSFPLGEGTDTQYF. The full variable domain, with the rest looked up from reference TRBV7-9 and TRBJ2-3, is DTGVSQNPRHKITKRGQNVTFRCDPISEHNRLYWYRQTLGQGPEFLTYFQNEAQLEKSRLLSDRFSAERPKGSFSTLEIQRTEQGDSAMYLCASSFPLGEGTDTQYFGPGTRLTVL.

This chain connects TRBV24-1 to TRBJ2-2; D gene unclear. The germline V and J ends were trimmed by 3 bases and 0 bases, with 7 bases remaining between them. The CDR3 runs to 15 residues. CDR1 and CDR2 from the germline V gene are KGHDR and SFDVKD. The CDR3, as DNA: TGTGCCACCAGTGATCCGAGATCGAACACCGGGGAGCTGTTTTTT. Amino acid sequence: CATSDPRSNTGELFF.

CDR3 coding DNA: TGCGCCAGCAGCTTGGGCAGATCAACTAATGAAAAACTGTTTTTT. Translating gives CASSLGRSTNEKLFF. The chain joins TRBV5-1 to TRBJ1-4; D is unclear. CDR1 is SGHRS, CDR2 YFSETQ, per germline. CDR3 size: 15 residues. V was pared by 0 bases and J by 0 bases, with 6 bases between.

The rearrangement links TRBV12-3 or TRBV12-4 to TRBJ1-1, with D possibly being TRBD1 (6 bases). V lost 5 bases and J lost 7, with 17 bases in between. CDR3 size: 14 residues. CDR3 loop: CASSREGGGIEAFF. CDR3 nucleotide sequence: TGTGCCAGCAGTCGTGAAGGGGGGGGGATTGAAGCTTTCTTT.

The chain is built from TRBV5-5 and TRBJ2-2, with D tentatively TRBD1 (6 bases). Germline V gene lookup returns CDR1 SGHKS and CDR2 YYEKEE (reference sequence). This CDR3 comprises 16 residues. V lost 0 bases and J lost 7, with 16 bases in between. CDR3 residues: CASSLVGAQVNGELFF. In DNA, the CDR3 is TGTGCCAGCAGCTTGGTGGGGGCGCAGGTCAACGGGGAGCTGTTTTTT.

The chain employs TRBV6-2 or TRBV6-3 and TRBJ2-1; TRBD2 matches 7 bases. The CDR3 spans 15 residues. The V and J ends lost 5 bases and 10 bases, in that order; junction bases with no gene match: 14. CDR1 is MNHEY and CDR2 is SVGEGT in the germline V gene. The CDR3 here is CASSILADPREEQFF. CDR3 DNA: TGTGCCAGCAGTATCCTAGCGGACCCTAGGGAGGAGCAGTTCTTC.

The sample holds many counts of this clonotype. The chain uses TRBV12-3 or TRBV12-4 and TRBJ2-5; TRBD2 aligns across 7 bases. The CDR3 sequence is 15 residues long. J gave up 5 bases and V 5 bases, and 11 bases lay outside the gene matches. CDR3 residues: CASSTALGEGETQYF. DNA for the CDR3: TGTGCCAGCAGTACCGCCTTGGGGGAGGGCGAGACCCAGTACTTC.

The chain couples TRBV29-1 to TRBJ2-1, with a tentative D call TRBD2 (7 bases). CDR1 and CDR2 (germline): SQVTM, ANQGSEA. There are 14 residues in the CDR3. V dropped 6 bases and J dropped 9 bases, with 21 bases sitting between them. CDR3 region: CSVNRDYRGGEQFF. The DNA of the CDR3 is TGCAGCGTGAACCGGGACTACCGAGGGGGTGAGCAGTTCTTC.

This sequence joins TRBV6-5 and TRBJ2-3; the D call may be TRBD1 or TRBD2 (5 bases each). V lost 2 bases and J lost 2, with 14 bases in between. CDR1 and CDR2 from the germline V gene are MNHEY and SVGAGI. This CDR3 has 16 amino acids. The CDR3 loop reads CASSYDLAGITDTQYF. CDR3 nucleotides: TGTGCCAGCAGTTACGATCTAGCAGGGATCACAGATACGCAGTATTTT.

The J gene is TRBJ1-1, the V gene TRBV12-3 or TRBV12-4; D might be TRBD1 (5 bases). The CDR3 length is 16 residues. The V and J ends lost 6 bases and 0 bases respectively, with 17 bases between them. The CDR3 DNA follows: TGTGCCAGCAGGGACGACGTGGTAGGGGTGAACACTGAAGCTTTCTTT. It specifies CASRDDVVGVNTEAFF.

This clonotype showed up just a few times. V is TRBV20-1 and J is TRBJ2-1; 8 bases align to TRBD2. With V trimmed by 1 base and J by 7 bases, 15 bases remained unmatched. The CDR3 runs to 17 residues. Germline values: CDR1 DFQATT, CDR2 SNEGSKA (reference sequence). The CDR3 bases are TGCAGTGCTAGAGTTTCAAGCGGGAGTCCCCATAGGAATGAGCAGTTCTTC. This encodes CSARVSSGSPHRNEQFF.

This clonotype was picked up a small number of times. This chain uses TRBV10-2 with TRBJ1-2; D unresolved. V shed 2 bases and J shed 4 bases, with 11 bases lying between them. The CDR3 contains 14 residues. CDR1 is WSHSY, CDR2 SAAADI, per germline. The CDR3: CASSEGRTPYGYTF. The CDR3 coding sequence is TGCGCCAGCAGTGAGGGGCGGACTCCCTATGGCTACACCTTC.

The chain has TRBV7-9 and TRBJ2-7; 16 positions match TRBD2. The CDR3 spans 17 residues. The V and J ends lost 3 bases and 6 bases, in that order; junction bases with no gene match: 8. Germline V gene data show CDR1 as SEHNR and CDR2 as FQNEAQ (reference sequence). CDR3 loop: CASSFGTSGRDSSEQYF. CDR3 DNA: TGTGCCAGCAGCTTCGGGACTAGCGGGAGGGATTCAAGCGAGCAGTACTTC.

This clonotype turned up a few times. This sequence joins TRBV12-3 or TRBV12-4 and TRBJ2-1; D remains ambiguous. The CDR3 loop spans 15 amino acids. Between the trimmed V and J ends, which lost 5 bases and 9 bases, there was a span of 20 bases. DNA of the CDR3: TGTGCCAGCAGTCCGGACGACACCAAAGGAAGTGAGCAGTTCTTC. Translated: CASSPDDTKGSEQFF.

At least ten counts were recorded for this clonotype. This rearrangement joins TRBV20-1 to TRBJ2-5; maybe TRBD2 (7 bases). Looked up from germline, CDR1 is DFQATT and CDR2 is SNEGSKA (reference sequence). Trimming shortened V by 3 bases and J by 0 bases, and 17 bases separated the two germline ends. CDR3 length: 16 residues. The CDR3 nucleotides are TGCAGTGCTAGCCCTAGGGGGGGACTGTACCAAGAGACCCAGTACTTC. This codes for CSASPRGGLYQETQYF.

This chain uses TRBV7-2 with TRBJ2-2, with 7 nucleotides matching TRBD1. The ends lost 6 bases at V and 6 bases at J; junction bases unmatched: 7. This CDR3 comprises 14 residues. Germline V gene lookup returns CDR1 SGHTA and CDR2 FQGNSA. The CDR3 DNA sequence: TGTGCCAGCAGGGGGGACAGCCCGTCCGGGGAGCTGTTTTTT. Its protein product is CASRGDSPSGELFF.

The rearrangement joins TRBV7-4 to TRBJ2-7; D is perhaps TRBD2 (6 bases). The CDR3 length is 14 residues. Germline V gene sequence: CDR1 SGHVT, CDR2 SQSDAQ. The V end was cut by 7 bases, the J end by 4 bases, with 17 bases between. DNA of the CDR3: TGTGCCAGCACCCATCGTGGTAGCGGATACGAGCAGTACTTC. It specifies CASTHRGSGYEQYF.

This chain connects TRBV20-1 to TRBJ2-5; D tentatively fits TRBD1 or TRBD2 (5 bases each). The CDR3 sequence is 14 residues long. V was shortened by 3 bases and J by 3 bases, with 14 bases between the two germline ends. Per germline, CDR1 DFQATT and CDR2 SNEGSKA (reference sequence). DNA for the CDR3: TGCAGTGCTAGGGGTTTCGGGGCAGAAGAGACCCAGTACTTC. The encoded protein is CSARGFGAEETQYF.

The chain employs TRBV6-5 and TRBJ1-1; TRBD1 matches at 8 bases. Trimming took 5 bases from V and 4 from J; bases not matched to a gene: 9. This CDR3 is built from 15 residues. Germline CDR1 and CDR2: MNHEY and SVGAGI. This chain's CDR3 is CASSTGQGRRTEAFF. The CDR3 DNA follows: TGTGCCAGCAGTACTGGACAGGGAAGACGCACTGAAGCTTTCTTT.

This chain links TRBV9 with TRBJ1-2; a possible D gene is TRBD1 (5 bases). Trimming shortened V by 4 bases and J by 6 bases, and 13 bases separated the two germline ends. CDR3 size: 13 residues. Germline V gene sequence: CDR1 SGDLS, CDR2 YYNGEE. Here the CDR3 DNA reads TGTGCCAGCAGCAAAGATACAGGCGATGGCTACACCTTC. Its translation: CASSKDTGDGYTF.

In its sample, this clonotype was seen a few times. This chain joins TRBV5-1 and TRBJ2-6; unclear D gene. V was cut by 2 bases and J by 0 bases, with 6 bases left in between. CDR3 length equals 15 residues. The V gene's germline CDR1 is SGHRS and CDR2 YFSETQ. CDR3 protein: CASSFGSSGANVLTF. In DNA, the CDR3 is TGCGCCAGCAGCTTTGGGTCCTCTGGGGCCAACGTCCTGACTTTC.

Points on this clonotype: Being one base from a much bigger clone, this may be a read error. The V and J genes are TRBV6-2 or TRBV6-3 and TRBJ2-1; D is uncertain. V was clipped by 4 bases and J by 8 bases, with 6 bases between them. Germline values: CDR1 MNHEY, CDR2 SVGEGT. This CDR3 comprises 11 residues. The CDR3 DNA reads TGTGCCAGCAGTTTAAGGTATGAGCAGTTCTTC. Its protein is CASSLRYEQFF.

This clonotype was counted once. One junction end disagrees with the germline gene, perhaps due to a read error. This chain uses TRBV12-3 or TRBV12-4 with TRBJ2-3, with D tentatively TRBD2 (5 bases). CDR3 size: 14 residues. CDR3 in DNA: TGTGCCAGCAGTTTCGAGCGGATCACAAATACGCAGTATTTT. Its translation is CASSFERITNTQYF.

The J gene is TRBJ1-4, the V gene TRBV9; D remains ambiguous. The CDR3 extends over 13 amino acids. Looked up from germline, CDR1 is SGDLS and CDR2 is YYNGEE. With 0 bases removed from V and 8 bases from J, the gap between germline ends came to 8 bases. CDR3 nucleotide sequence: TGTGCCAGCAGCGTAGGGACGGAGGAAAAACTGTTTTTT. The encoded protein is CASSVGTEEKLFF. Full variable domain (missing parts from reference TRBV9 and TRBJ1-4): DSGVTQTPKHLITATGQRVTLRCSPRSGDLSVYWYQQSLDQGLQFLIQYYNGEERAKGNILERFSAQQFPDLHSELNLSSLELGDSALYFCASSVGTEEKLFFGSGTQLSVL.

This clonotype came up a few times. The rearrangement uses TRBV10-3 and TRBJ2-7; TRBD2 matches 11 bases. The trim removed 0 bases at V and 6 bases at J, leaving 7 bases unmatched. Germline V CDR1 and CDR2: ENHRY, SYGVKD. This CDR3 contains 16 residues. In DNA, the CDR3 is TGTGCCATCAGTGAGTCGGCTTCGACTAGCGGGACCGAGCAGTACTTC. It is translated as CAISESASTSGTEQYF.

This clonotype was seen only a few times. The J gene is TRBJ2-1, the V gene TRBV20-1, with D possibly being TRBD2 (6 bases). CDR3 length: 15 amino acids. Germline V gives CDR1 DFQATT, CDR2 SNEGSKA (reference sequence). Trimming took 1 base from V and 0 from J, leaving 10 bases between them. CDR3 residues: CSARGGDGSYNEQFF. The CDR3 DNA follows: TGCAGTGCTAGAGGGGGGGACGGCTCCTACAATGAGCAGTTCTTC.

This clonotype was counted a few times. The genes are TRBV9 and TRBJ2-1; TRBD2 might be the D (5 bases). V lost 3 bases, J lost 10 bases, and 14 bases lay in between. The CDR3 consists of 13 residues. The germline CDR1 and CDR2 sequences are SGDLS and YYNGEE. DNA of the CDR3: TGTGCCAGCAGCGGAGTGGACTCCTCCGAGCAGTTCTTC. This translates into CASSGVDSSEQFF.

This clonotype was observed a handful of times. CDR3 residues: CASSVGLAGGSAGELFF. CDR3 sequence (DNA): TGTGCCAGCAGCGTCGGACTAGCGGGAGGGTCGGCCGGGGAGCTGTTTTTT. This chain links TRBV9 with TRBJ2-2; 15 bases fit TRBD2. The CDR3 is 17 amino acids. The germline V gene has CDR1 SGDLS and CDR2 YYNGEE. Germline trimming cut 2 bases from V and 6 bases from J; bases unmatched to any gene: 5. The whole variable domain, filled in from reference TRBV9 and TRBJ2-2, reads DSGVTQTPKHLITATGQRVTLRCSPRSGDLSVYWYQQSLDQGLQFLIQYYNGEERAKGNILERFSAQQFPDLHSELNLSSLELGDSALYFCASSVGLAGGSAGELFFGEGSRLTVL.

This clonotype appeared a few times. V is TRBV5-6 and J is TRBJ2-3; maybe TRBD1 (5 bases). Trimming took 0 bases from V and 3 from J, leaving 11 bases between them. CDR3 length: 15 amino acids. The germline gives CDR1 SGHDT, CDR2 YYEEEE. CDR3: CASSLEAGQTDTQYF. The CDR3 region has the DNA TGTGCCAGCAGCTTGGAGGCAGGACAAACAGATACGCAGTATTTT.

The chain is built from TRBV27 and TRBJ2-7; TRBD1 matches at 8 bases. Trimming at V came to 2 bases and at J to 7 bases, leaving 10 bases not matched to a gene. Looked up from germline, CDR1 is MNHEY and CDR2 is SMNVEV (reference sequence). CDR3 size: 15 residues. The CDR3 DNA reads as TGTGCCAGCAGTTTACCAGGGGGCGCTTCTTGGGAGCAGTACTTC. Translating gives CASSLPGGASWEQYF.

The table lists this clonotype with a few counts. The gene calls are TRBV11-1 and TRBJ2-7; the D gene is possibly TRBD2 (5 bases). This CDR3 spans 18 amino acids. V lost 4 bases to trimming and J lost 3 bases, with 25 bases between them. Germline V gene sequence: CDR1 SGHAT, CDR2 FQDESV (reference sequence). CDR3 DNA: TGTGCCAGCAGCTCGACAATCGGGGAACCCCCTTCATACTACGAGCAGTACTTC. Translation: CASSSTIGEPPSYYEQYF.